There are a few counts of the clone carrying this TCR beta chain. This sample is drawn from a study of breast tumors, draining lymph nodes, adjacent tissues. The CDR3 totals 13 residues. The V and J ends lost 6 bases and 6 bases, in that order; junction bases with no gene match: 5. TCRdb reprocessed the multiplex PCR reads via MiXCR and lists one record per CDR3 protein. This sample has some 100,000 distinct CDR3 sequences; approximately 22% occur once, and the top ten carry more than 0.9%. Axillary draining lymph nodes of breast cancer patients supplied the node samples. The clonotype was recovered from a female donor with breast cancer. Some clones in this sample may be carry-over from other donors' samples. The gene calls are TRBV12-3 or TRBV12-4 and TRBJ2-4; TRBD1 matches at 7 bases. The sequencing input was axillary lymph node tissue. The CDR3 sequence: CASSRQGRNIQYF. CDR3 nucleotides: TGTGCCAGCAGCCGACAGGGAAGAAACATTCAGTACTTC.